The present T cell receptor (beta chain) was sequenced within a study of Tregs in tolerant kidney transplant recipients. With 5 bases removed from V and 4 bases from J, the gap between germline ends came to 24 bases. The CDR3 runs 17 residues. Germline lookup yields CDR1 SEHNR and CDR2 FQNEAQ (reference sequence). Unstimulated Tregs (CD4+CD25+CD127-) and CD4+CD25- non-Tregs were sorted from PBMCs. Sequenced by immunoSEQ multiplex PCR; TCRdb stores in-frame clones only, minus some. Here the sample spans about 72,000 clones, roughly 92% being singletons. Findings of the study overall: Few patients were studied, so findings need validation in larger groups. Tregs expanded with activated donor B cells seemed most donor-specific.

To note about this clone: What it binds is unknown.

The chain is built from TRBV7-9 and TRBJ2-7, with D possibly being TRBD2 (6 bases). The source is a human donor who received a combined kidney and bone marrow transplant. The specimen comprised CD8+ T cells from blood, sampled before the transplant. CDR3 sequence (DNA): TGTGCCAGCAGCCACACTGCGTCGGGGACTGGAAGATACGAGCAGTACTTC. Its protein product is CASSHTASGTGRYEQYF.